One T cell receptor (beta chain) is described in this entry. Its antigen is unknown. The data originate from a study of T cell responses to AZD1222 COVID-19 vaccine. Study-level background: Samples with a second dose at about 4 or about 12 weeks were pooled together. Overall study findings and caveats: Recipients of two AZD1222 doses showed rising Spike-specific TCR breadth and depth. Dominant CD4 TCR responses targeted spike regions 160-218 and 743-854.

Produced via immunoSEQ multiplex PCR; TCRdb's table is partial and in-frame only. Of approximately 140,000 clones listed, approximately 94% are singletons. The starting material was peripheral blood, obtained on day 0 of AZD1222 vaccination. The TCR originated in an adult in good health.

The chain's CDR3 is CASLPPYMDRVNQPQHF. As DNA, the CDR3 is TGTGCCAGCCTCCCACCCTACATGGACAGGGTCAATCAGCCCCAGCATTTT. This chain joins TRBV28 and TRBJ1-5; 8 bases line up with TRBD1. The germline V gene encodes CDR1 MDHEN and CDR2 SYDVKM. The CDR3 covers 17 residues. V lost 8 bases and J lost 3; bases outside the gene matches: 15.